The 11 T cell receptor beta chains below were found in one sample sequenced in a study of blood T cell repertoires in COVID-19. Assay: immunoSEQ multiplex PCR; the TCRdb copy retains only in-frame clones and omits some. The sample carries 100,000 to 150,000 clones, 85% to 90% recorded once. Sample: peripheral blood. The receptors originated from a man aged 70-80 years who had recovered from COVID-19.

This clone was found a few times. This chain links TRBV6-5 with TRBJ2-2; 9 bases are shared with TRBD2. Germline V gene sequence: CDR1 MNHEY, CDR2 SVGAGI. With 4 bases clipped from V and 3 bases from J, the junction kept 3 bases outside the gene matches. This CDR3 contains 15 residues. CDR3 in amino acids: CASSSAGGYTGELFF. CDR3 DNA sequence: TGTGCCAGCAGTTCGGCGGGGGGGTACACCGGGGAGCTGTTTTTT.

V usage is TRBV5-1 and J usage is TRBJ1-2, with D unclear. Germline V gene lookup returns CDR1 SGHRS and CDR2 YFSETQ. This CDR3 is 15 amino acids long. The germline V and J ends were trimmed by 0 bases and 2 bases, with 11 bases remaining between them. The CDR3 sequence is CASSLGNSVNYGYTF. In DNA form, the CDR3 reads TGCGCCAGCAGCTTGGGAAATTCGGTCAACTATGGCTACACCTTC.

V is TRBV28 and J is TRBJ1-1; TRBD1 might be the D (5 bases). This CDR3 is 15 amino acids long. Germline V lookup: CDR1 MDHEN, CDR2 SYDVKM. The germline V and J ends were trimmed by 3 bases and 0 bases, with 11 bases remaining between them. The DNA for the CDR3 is TGTGCCAGCAGTTTTCGACCAGGGATGAACACTGAAGCTTTCTTT. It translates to CASSFRPGMNTEAFF.

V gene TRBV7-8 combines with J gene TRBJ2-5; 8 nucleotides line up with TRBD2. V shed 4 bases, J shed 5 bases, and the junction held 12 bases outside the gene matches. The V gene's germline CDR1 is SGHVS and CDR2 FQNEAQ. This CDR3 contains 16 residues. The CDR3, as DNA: TGTGCCAGCAGCTCTCTTACTAGCGGCAGTGGGGAGACCCAGTACTTC. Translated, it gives CASSSLTSGSGETQYF.

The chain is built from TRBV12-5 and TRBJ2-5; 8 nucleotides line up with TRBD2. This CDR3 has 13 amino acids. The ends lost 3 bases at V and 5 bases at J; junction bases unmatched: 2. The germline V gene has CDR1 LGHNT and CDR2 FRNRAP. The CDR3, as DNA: TGTGCTAGTGGTTTTCGGGAGGGGGAGACCCAGTACTTC. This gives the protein CASGFREGETQYF. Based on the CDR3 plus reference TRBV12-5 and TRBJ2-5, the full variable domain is DARVTQTPRHKVTEMGQEVTMRCQPILGHNTVFWYRQTMMQGLELLAYFRNRAPLDDSGMPKDRFSAEMPDATLATLKIQPSEPRDSAVYFCASGFREGETQYFGPGTRLLVL.

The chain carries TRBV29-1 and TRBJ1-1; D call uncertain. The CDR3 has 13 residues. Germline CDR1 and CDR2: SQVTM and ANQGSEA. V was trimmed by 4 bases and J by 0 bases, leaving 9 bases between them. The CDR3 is CSVAQVVNTEAFF. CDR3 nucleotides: TGCAGCGTTGCCCAGGTAGTGAACACTGAAGCTTTCTTT.

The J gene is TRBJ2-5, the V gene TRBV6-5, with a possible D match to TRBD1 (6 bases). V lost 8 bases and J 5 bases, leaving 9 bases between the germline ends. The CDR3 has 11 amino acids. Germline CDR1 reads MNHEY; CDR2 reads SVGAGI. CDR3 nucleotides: TGTGCCAGCCAGGGGCCTGAGACCCAGTACTTC. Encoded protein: CASQGPETQYF.

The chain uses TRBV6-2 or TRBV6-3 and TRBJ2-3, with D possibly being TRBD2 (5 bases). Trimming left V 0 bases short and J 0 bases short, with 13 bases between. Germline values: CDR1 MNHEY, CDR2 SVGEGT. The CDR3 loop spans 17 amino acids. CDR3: CASSYSKGGRSTDTQYF. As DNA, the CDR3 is TGTGCCAGCAGTTACTCGAAAGGAGGTCGGAGCACAGATACGCAGTATTTT.

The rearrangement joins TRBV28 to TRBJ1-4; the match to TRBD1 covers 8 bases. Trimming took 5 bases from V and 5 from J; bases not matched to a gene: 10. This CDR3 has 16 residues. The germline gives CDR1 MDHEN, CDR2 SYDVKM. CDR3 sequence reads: CASSAIAGGLNEKLFF. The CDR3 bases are TGTGCCAGCAGTGCCATCGCAGGGGGCCTGAATGAAAAACTGTTTTTT.

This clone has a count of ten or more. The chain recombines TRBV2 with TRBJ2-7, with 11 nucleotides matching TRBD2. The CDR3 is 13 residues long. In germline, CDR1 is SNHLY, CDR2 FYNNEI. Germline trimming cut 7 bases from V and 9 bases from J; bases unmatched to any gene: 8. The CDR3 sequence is CASTEGLAARQYF. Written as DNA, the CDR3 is TGTGCCAGCACCGAGGGACTAGCGGCACGGCAGTACTTC.

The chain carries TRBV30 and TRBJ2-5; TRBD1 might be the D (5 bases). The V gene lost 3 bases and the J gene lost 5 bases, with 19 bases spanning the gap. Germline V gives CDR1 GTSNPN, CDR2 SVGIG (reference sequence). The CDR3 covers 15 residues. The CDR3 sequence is CAWRGMSDTWETQYF. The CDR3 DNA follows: TGTGCCTGGAGGGGCATGTCGGACACCTGGGAGACCCAGTACTTC.